Following are 25 T cell receptor beta chains from one sample sequenced in a study of OX40 agonist ivuxolimab in advanced cancers. Sequencing was performed with immunoSEQ multiplex PCR; in TCRdb, only in-frame clones are kept and a portion is missing. The sample has about 58,000 clones; about 82% are singletons. The material sequenced was CD4+ or CD8+ T cells sorted from blood, taken in a trial of the OX40 agonist ivuxolimab. The receptors stem from an adult with an advanced solid tumor such as melanoma, head and neck, liver or kidney cancer.

The chain carries TRBV29-1 and TRBJ2-1; 9 bases match TRBD2. Germline CDR1 reads SQVTM; CDR2 reads ANQGSEA. The V segment lost 1 base and the J segment 6 bases; nucleotides outside the gene matches: 1. The CDR3 runs to 13 residues. The CDR3 bases are TGCAGCGTTGAAGGACTAGCGGCCAATGAGCAGTTCTTC. Protein: CSVEGLAANEQFF.

With respect to this clone: The same CDR3 also results from other DNA sequences found in this sample. This chain uses TRBV19 with TRBJ1-2, with 8 bases that match TRBD1. This CDR3 spans 13 amino acids. The germline V gene has CDR1 LNHDA and CDR2 SQIVND (reference sequence). The junction had 1 base not matched to a gene; V was cut back by 5 bases and J by 2 bases. This CDR3 is CASSRTGNYGYTF. As DNA, the CDR3 is TGTGCCAGTAGTCGGACAGGGAACTATGGCTACACCTTC.

This clone was seen only once. Here the CDR3 DNA reads TGTGCCAGCAGCTTAGGGGGCGGCGGGAACACTGAAGCTTTCTTT. Translated, it gives CASSLGGGGNTEAFF. The chain is built from TRBV11-2 and TRBJ1-1; weak D call: TRBD1 (5 bases). Germline loops: CDR1 SGHAT, CDR2 FQNNGV. This CDR3 is built from 15 residues. V was trimmed by 1 base and J by 1 base, leaving 10 bases between them.

This chain joins TRBV5-5 and TRBJ1-1; D gene unclear. Germline CDR1 is SGHKS and CDR2 is YYEKEE (reference sequence). The CDR3 totals 15 residues. With 0 bases removed from V and 3 bases from J, the gap between germline ends came to 12 bases. CDR3 sequence (DNA): TGTGCCAGCAGCTTGGGGGGAATGGGCGACACTGAAGCTTTCTTT. Its translation is CASSLGGMGDTEAFF.

The CDR3 region is CASSPQRNQPQHF. The CDR3 DNA sequence: TGTGCCAGCAGCCCGCAGCGCAATCAGCCCCAGCATTTT. This chain uses TRBV7-2 with TRBJ1-5; D is unclear. Germline V gene data show CDR1 as SGHTA and CDR2 as FQGNSA. There are 13 residues in the CDR3. Trimming pared 5 bases from V and 2 bases from J, leaving 7 bases between.

The chain combines TRBV6-5 with TRBJ1-1; no definite D call. The ends were cut back, 2 bases at V and 1 base at J, with 8 bases in the middle. The CDR3 length is 14 residues. Germline V CDR1 and CDR2: MNHEY, SVGAGI. The CDR3 is CASSYAQRNTEAFF. In DNA, the CDR3 is TGTGCCAGCAGTTACGCCCAGAGGAACACTGAAGCTTTCTTT.

The V call is TRBV19, the J call TRBJ1-2; D is undetermined. Germline V gives CDR1 LNHDA, CDR2 SQIVND (reference sequence). The CDR3 has 12 amino acids. Trimming cost V 6 bases and J 4 bases, with 9 bases left between them. Written as DNA, the CDR3 is TGTGCCAGTAGCCCCCGGCTCTATGGCTACACCTTC. Its protein is CASSPRLYGYTF. Full variable domain (outside the CDR3, taken from reference TRBV19 and TRBJ1-2): DGGITQSPKYLFRKEGQNVTLSCEQNLNHDAMYWYRQDPGQGLRLIYYSQIVNDFQKGDIAEGYSVSREKKESFPLTVTSAQKNPTAFYLCASSPRLYGYTFGSGTRLTVV.

This sequence joins TRBV9 and TRBJ2-4, with D possibly TRBD1 on 6 matching bases. The CDR3 runs to 15 residues. Trimming pared 2 bases from V and 0 bases from J, leaving 9 bases between. Germline V gives CDR1 SGDLS, CDR2 YYNGEE. CDR3 bases: TGTGCCAGCAGCGTGGGACACCTAGCCAAAAACATTCAGTACTTC. Translated: CASSVGHLAKNIQYF.

The rearrangement uses TRBV28 and TRBJ1-1, with a tentative D call TRBD1 (5 bases). V gave up 5 bases and J gave up 8 bases, with 21 bases separating them. This CDR3 comprises 15 residues. Germline V gives CDR1 MDHEN, CDR2 SYDVKM. CDR3 residues: CASSTVGGHQGEAFF. The CDR3 nucleotides are TGTGCCAGCAGTACGGTAGGAGGACATCAGGGAGAAGCTTTCTTT.

The V call is TRBV29-1, the J call TRBJ2-3; no clear D. Trimming shortened V by 7 bases and J by 0 bases, and 14 bases separated the two germline ends. The CDR3 loop spans 14 amino acids. Germline V gives CDR1 SQVTM, CDR2 ANQGSEA. CDR3 in DNA: TGCAGCGCCGACAACCGGCCTAGCACAGATACGCAGTATTTT. Its protein is CSADNRPSTDTQYF.

The rearrangement uses TRBV14 and TRBJ1-1; D is uncertain. Germline V gene data show CDR1 as SGHDN and CDR2 as FVKESK. This CDR3 is 13 amino acids long. V was trimmed by 5 bases and J by 2 bases, leaving 9 bases between them. The CDR3 region is CASSGVYNTEAFF. CDR3 nucleotides: TGTGCCAGCAGCGGGGTCTATAACACTGAAGCTTTCTTT.

V and J are TRBV5-1 and TRBJ2-2; no definite D call. Trimming left V 0 bases short and J 0 bases short, with 12 bases between. The V gene's germline CDR1 is SGHRS and CDR2 YFSETQ. The CDR3 is made up of 17 amino acids. The CDR3 sequence: CASSLGTFATNTGELFF. In DNA, the CDR3 is TGCGCCAGCAGCTTGGGGACCTTCGCCACGAACACCGGGGAGCTGTTTTTT.

The gene calls are TRBV18 and TRBJ2-2, with D unclear. CDR1 is KGHSH and CDR2 is LQKENI in the germline V gene. CDR3 length equals 12 residues. V was pared by 3 bases and J by 2 bases, with 1 base between. CDR3 coding DNA: TGTGCCAGCTCACCCAACACCGGGGAGCTGTTTTTT. Translating gives CASSPNTGELFF.

This clone appeared a few times. The chain combines TRBV5-4 with TRBJ1-1, with unresolved D. There are 13 residues in the CDR3. Germline CDR1 is SGHNT and CDR2 is YYREEE (reference sequence). V dropped 4 bases and J dropped 1 base, with 8 bases sitting between them. The CDR3 region is CASSPPWNTEAFF. The CDR3 DNA follows: TGTGCCAGCAGCCCACCCTGGAACACTGAAGCTTTCTTT. The full variable domain, rest sourced from reference TRBV5-4 and TRBJ1-1, is ETGVTQSPTHLIKTRGQQVTLRCSSQSGHNTVSWYQQALGQGPQFIFQYYREEENGRGNFPPRFSGLQFPNYSSELNVNALELDDSALYLCASSPPWNTEAFFGQGTRLTVV.

The rearrangement links TRBV10-3 to TRBJ2-5; TRBD2 might be the D (6 bases). Per the germline V gene, CDR1 is ENHRY and CDR2 is SYGVKD. There are 14 residues in the CDR3. V lost 2 bases and J 4 bases, leaving 11 bases between the germline ends. In nucleotides, the CDR3 is TGTGCCATCAGTGAGGTGGAGGGGCCAGAGACCCAGTACTTC. Encoded protein: CAISEVEGPETQYF.

The chain is built from TRBV19 and TRBJ2-7; 8 positions match TRBD1. The CDR3 runs to 16 residues. J was trimmed by 2 bases and V by 6 bases; bases with no gene match: 12. The V gene's germline CDR1 is LNHDA and CDR2 SQIVND (reference sequence). The CDR3 region has the DNA TGTGCCAGTAGCATCCTCGGGGACAGGCGCCCCTACGAGCAGTACTTC. Protein product: CASSILGDRRPYEQYF.

The chain uses TRBV27 and TRBJ1-2; TRBD1 agrees at 11 bases. CDR1 is MNHEY and CDR2 is SMNVEV in the germline V gene (reference sequence). Unmatched junction bases numbered 9, after V lost 5 bases and J lost 1 base. The length of the CDR3 is 17 residues. The CDR3 DNA reads TGTGCCAGCAGTCCCCGGGACAGGGGGATCCATAACTATGGCTACACCTTC. Protein: CASSPRDRGIHNYGYTF.

This clone showed up just a few times. The chain employs TRBV5-1 and TRBJ2-2, with 7 bases matching TRBD2. Trimming removed 7 bases from V and 3 bases from J; junction bases left unmatched: 6. There are 14 residues in the CDR3. Germline V gene sequence: CDR1 SGHRS, CDR2 YFSETQ. The CDR3 loop is CASGRGSDTGELFF. As DNA, the CDR3 is TGCGCCAGCGGGAGGGGCAGTGACACCGGGGAGCTGTTTTTT.

CDR3 DNA sequence: TGCGCCAGCAGCTCCCGAGGGAGCGGGGGGGCCTGGAACATTCAGTACTTC. This translates into CASSSRGSGGAWNIQYF. This sequence joins TRBV5-1 and TRBJ2-4, with 10 nucleotides matching TRBD2. CDR1 is SGHRS, CDR2 YFSETQ, per germline. V lost 3 bases, J lost 7 bases, and 13 bases stayed unmatched. The CDR3 has 17 amino acids.

CDR3 sequence reads: CASSWTMDRRNTEAFF. CDR3 in DNA: TGCGCCAGCAGCTGGACCATGGACAGGCGGAACACTGAAGCTTTCTTT. The rearrangement joins TRBV5-1 to TRBJ1-1; 7 nucleotides line up with TRBD1. Germline CDR1 is SGHRS and CDR2 is YFSETQ. With 3 bases clipped from V and 1 base from J, the junction kept 9 bases outside the gene matches. CDR3 length: 16 amino acids.

This clone was counted a single time. The chain employs TRBV5-1 and TRBJ2-2, with 8 nucleotides matching TRBD1. This CDR3 region has 14 residues. Trimming cost V 2 bases and J 6 bases; bases outside gene matches: 3. CDR1 is SGHRS and CDR2 is YFSETQ in the germline V gene. CDR3 sequence reads: CASSFTGGAGELFF. CDR3 nucleotides: TGCGCCAGCAGCTTTACAGGGGGAGCCGGGGAGCTGTTTTTT.

The chain uses TRBV19 and TRBJ2-4, with no clear D. In germline, CDR1 is LNHDA, CDR2 SQIVND (reference sequence). V was shortened by 6 bases and J by 0 bases, with 15 bases between the two germline ends. The CDR3 has 16 residues. CDR3 nucleotide sequence: TGTGCCAGTAGCCCCCCGGCCGCCATAGCCAAAAACATTCAGTACTTC. Its translation is CASSPPAAIAKNIQYF.

The V gene is TRBV11-2, the J gene TRBJ1-1, with D perhaps TRBD1 (5 bases). Germline loops: CDR1 SGHAT, CDR2 FQNNGV. The CDR3 is 16 residues long. Trimming removed 2 bases from V and 3 bases from J, with 16 bases in between. The CDR3 region has the DNA TGTGCCAGCAGCTTATGGGGCGGATTGGGGGACACTGAAGCTTTCTTT. Residues: CASSLWGGLGDTEAFF.

The V call is TRBV5-8, the J call TRBJ2-7, with D unresolved. The germline V gene encodes CDR1 SGHTS and CDR2 YDEGEE. The CDR3 is 14 amino acids. Trimming pared 0 bases from V and 0 bases from J, leaving 7 bases between. CDR3 sequence reads: CASSLEVSSYEQYF. CDR3 DNA sequence: TGTGCCAGCAGCTTGGAGGTATCCTCCTACGAGCAGTACTTC.

The chain is built from TRBV7-2 and TRBJ1-5; D unresolved. Germline CDR1 and CDR2: SGHTA and FQGNSA. V was cut by 1 base and J by 5 bases, with 12 bases left in between. The CDR3 is 15 residues long. CDR3 in amino acids: CASSLGLTRYQPQHF. The CDR3 DNA sequence: TGTGCCAGCAGCTTAGGTCTGACACGATATCAGCCCCAGCATTTT.